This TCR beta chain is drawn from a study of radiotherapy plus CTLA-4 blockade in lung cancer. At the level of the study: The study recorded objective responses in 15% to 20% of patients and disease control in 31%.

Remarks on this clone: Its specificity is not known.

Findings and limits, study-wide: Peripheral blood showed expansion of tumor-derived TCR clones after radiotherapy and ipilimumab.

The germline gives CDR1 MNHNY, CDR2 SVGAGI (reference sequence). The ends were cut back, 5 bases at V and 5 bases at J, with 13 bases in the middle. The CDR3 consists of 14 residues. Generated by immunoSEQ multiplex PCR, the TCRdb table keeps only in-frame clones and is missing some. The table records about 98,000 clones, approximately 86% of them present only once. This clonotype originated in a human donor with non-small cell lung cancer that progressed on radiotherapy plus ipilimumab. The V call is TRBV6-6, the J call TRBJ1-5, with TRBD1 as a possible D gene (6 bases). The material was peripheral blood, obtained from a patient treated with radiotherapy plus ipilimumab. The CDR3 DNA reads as TGTGCCAGCAGTCCAGGGGTTGGGGATCAGCCCCAGCATTTT. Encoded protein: CASSPGVGDQPQHF.